This T cell receptor beta chain was obtained from a study of blood T cell repertoires in COVID-19. Study-wide context: Acute and convalescent COVID-19 specimens originated in the United States, Italy and Spain. PBMCs, B-cell-depleted T cells, or T cells were the source of the cDNA or gDNA that made up the material.

TCRdb keeps only in-frame clones here, not all; method: immunoSEQ multiplex PCR. The data show 9,500 to 15,000 clones, approximately 89% seen once. There are 15 residues in the CDR3. This chain links TRBV21-1 with TRBJ1-1; TRBD1, the D gene given by the table, was not confirmed from the DNA. TRBV21-1 is recorded as a pseudogene. The sequence came from a human donor in a cohort sampled during active COVID-19. Sequenced input: peripheral blood. The CDR3 nucleotides are TGTGCCAGCAGCAAAGAGGCAGGTATGAACACTGAAGCTTTCTTT. It yields the protein CASSKEAGMNTEAFF.